These T cell receptor beta chains were read from a single sample in a study of cytomegalovirus exposure and HLA in healthy donors. Assay: immunoSEQ multiplex PCR; the TCRdb copy retains only in-frame clones and omits some. The table records approximately 120,000 clones, just under 70% of them present only once. Sequenced input: PBMCs. These receptors were collected from a woman aged 70-85 years in good health and CMV-seropositive. The CDR3 runs from the conserved cysteine through the conserved F or W. Each record gives: D gene, clone size, CDR3 length, J gene, V gene, CDR3 protein, CDR3 DNA. The D gene is left open where the match is weak. Clone size is not always given. Where it is, it says once, few, many or a class for expanded clones.

- | - | 16 | TRBJ1-5 | TRBV5-8 | CASSVGANRESKPQHF | TGTGCCAGCAGCGTCGGGGCCAACAGGGAATCCAAGCCCCAGCATTTT
- | - | 15 | TRBJ2-3 | TRBV7-9 | CASSLDPGWTDTQYF | TGTGCCAGCAGCTTAGACCCGGGATGGACAGATACGCAGTATTTT
- | - | 15 | TRBJ2-1 | TRBV9 | CASSVFGSSYNEQFF | TGTGCCAGCAGCGTATTCGGGAGTTCCTACAATGAGCAGTTCTTC
TRBD1 | - | 13 | TRBJ1-3 | TRBV6-5 | CASHRGSGNTIYF | TGTGCCAGCCACAGGGGCTCTGGAAACACCATATATTTT
TRBD1 | - | 15 | TRBJ1-3 | TRBV6-5 | CASSYGDRVRNTIYF | TGTGCCAGCAGTTATGGCGACAGGGTGCGAAACACCATATATTTT
TRBD2 | few | 16 | TRBJ2-7 | TRBV7-2 | CASSLGGAGGLHEQYF | TGTGCCAGCAGCTTAGGAGGGGCGGGGGGGCTCCACGAGCAGTACTTC
- | - | 14 | TRBJ1-4 | TRBV29-1 | CSARRGGEAEKLFF | TGCAGCGCGAGAAGGGGAGGGGAGGCTGAAAAACTGTTTTTT
TRBD2 | - | 16 | TRBJ2-1 | TRBV7-8 | CASSPSGGSSYNEQFF | TGTGCCAGCAGCCCCAGCGGGGGGAGCTCCTACAATGAGCAGTTCTTC
TRBD2 | - | 17 | TRBJ2-7 | TRBV10-3 | CAISDQASGGSSYEQYF | TGTGCCATCAGTGATCAGGCTAGCGGGGGGTCCTCCTACGAGCAGTACTTC
TRBD2 | once | 14 | TRBJ2-1 | TRBV6-1 | CAGTSGGAVYEQFF | TGTGCCGGAACTAGCGGGGGGGCCGTCTATGAGCAGTTCTTC
- | few | 14 | TRBJ1-1 | TRBV9 | CASSVTVMNTEAFF | TGTGCCAGCAGCGTCACGGTTATGAACACTGAAGCTTTCTTT
TRBD1 | - | 14 | TRBJ2-4 | TRBV6-5 | CATSGTVAKNIQYF | TGTGCCACCTCCGGGACAGTAGCCAAAAACATTCAGTACTTC
TRBD1 | - | 14 | TRBJ1-3 | TRBV4-3 | CASSSSGGGNTIYF | TGCGCCAGCAGCTCCTCAGGGGGGGGAAACACCATATATTTT
- | once | 12 | TRBJ2-7 | TRBV10-1 | CASSDLGYEQYF | TGCGCCAGCAGTGATCTCGGCTACGAGCAGTACTTC
TRBD2 | - | 14 | TRBJ2-7 | TRBV10-3 | CAIRKLAGVYEQYF | TGTGCCATCAGGAAATTAGCGGGGGTCTACGAGCAGTACTTC
- | - | 16 | TRBJ2-2 | TRBV25-1 | CASSEGQGMNTGELFF | TGTGCCAGCAGTGAAGGGCAGGGGATGAACACCGGGGAGCTGTTTTTT
- | - | 13 | TRBJ1-1 | TRBV6-6 | CASTHGGFTEAFF | TGTGCCAGCACCCACGGGGGATTCACTGAAGCTTTCTTT
TRBD1 | - | 13 | TRBJ1-5 | TRBV12-5 | CASGGTANQPQHF | TGTGCTAGTGGGGGGACAGCTAATCAGCCCCAGCATTTT
- | - | 13 | TRBJ2-2 | TRBV2 | CASSARELGELFF | TGTGCCAGCAGTGCCAGGGAACTCGGGGAGCTGTTTTTT
- | - | 14 | TRBJ1-6 | TRBV19 | CASHLSSYNSPLHF | TGTGCCAGTCACCTAAGCTCCTATAATTCACCCCTCCACTTT
- | once | 13 | TRBJ2-1 | TRBV4-2 | CASSQERGNEQFF | TGTGCCAGCAGCCAAGAAAGGGGGAATGAGCAGTTCTTC
TRBD1 | - | 13 | TRBJ1-2 | TRBV5-4 | CASTMGQFYGYTF | TGTGCCAGCACCATGGGACAGTTCTATGGCTACACCTTC
- | once | 16 | TRBJ2-5 | TRBV19 | CASSINPSHTRETQYF | TGTGCCAGTAGTATAAACCCCTCCCATACTAGGGAGACCCAGTACTTC
TRBD2 | - | 15 | TRBJ2-3 | TRBV5-6 | CASSGTSGVTDTQYF | TGTGCCAGCAGCGGGACTAGCGGGGTAACAGATACGCAGTATTTT
- | few | 14 | TRBJ2-7 | TRBV18 | CASSPPGRSYEQYF | TGTGCCAGCTCACCACCGGGCAGGTCCTACGAGCAGTACTTC
- | - | 14 | TRBJ1-2 | TRBV6-5 | CASSYRGGNYGYTF | TGTGCCAGCAGTTACCGGGGTGGTAACTATGGCTACACCTTC
TRBD1 | once | 13 | TRBJ2-3 | TRBV7-2 | CASSAQGADTQYF | TGTGCCAGCAGCGCCCAGGGGGCGGATACGCAGTATTTT
- | - | 15 | TRBJ1-5 | TRBV5-1 | CASSFHRRVSQHQHF | TGCGCCAGCAGCTTTCACAGGAGGGTAAGTCAGCACCAGCATTTT
TRBD1 | - | 14 | TRBJ1-5 | TRBV30 | CAWNRGLSNQPQHF | TGTGCCTGGAACAGGGGGCTAAGCAATCAGCCCCAGCATTTT
TRBD2 | - | 14 | TRBJ2-3 | TRBV6-5 | CASRTSGVPDTQYF | TGTGCCAGCAGGACTAGCGGGGTGCCGGATACGCAGTATTTT
- | - | 13 | TRBJ2-1 | TRBV30 | CAWSVLFIDGQFF | TGTGCCTGGAGTGTACTATTTATCGATGGGCAGTTCTTC
TRBD1 | - | 16 | TRBJ1-4 | TRBV30 | CAWSQTRTGAYEKLFF | TGTGCCTGGAGTCAAACCCGGACAGGGGCATATGAAAAACTGTTTTTT
TRBD1 | - | 16 | TRBJ2-4 | TRBV7-8 | CASSNAGTGVPNIQYF | TGTGCCAGCAGCAATGCCGGGACAGGGGTTCCTAACATTCAGTACTTC
TRBD1 | - | 15 | TRBJ2-7 | TRBV7-6 | CASSPAGQVTYEQYF | TGTGCCAGCAGCCCAGCCGGACAGGTCACCTACGAGCAGTACTTC
- | few | 15 | TRBJ1-4 | TRBV5-1 | CASSLDRTVGRELFF | TGCGCCAGCAGCTTGGACCGCACCGTGGGGAGGGAACTGTTTTTT
- | - | 15 | TRBJ2-5 | TRBV5-1 | CASSLGLRLQETQYF | TGCGCCAGCAGCTTGGGCCTTCGACTGCAAGAGACCCAGTACTTC
TRBD1 | few | 14 | TRBJ2-5 | TRBV4-2 | CASSQPGQGVTQYF | TGTGCCAGCAGCCAACCGGGACAGGGTGTGACCCAGTACTTC
- | - | 14 | TRBJ1-1 | TRBV7-9 | CASSLGGLNTEAFF | TGTGCCAGCAGCTTAGGGGGCTTGAACACTGAAGCTTTCTTT